These T cell receptor beta chains were read from a single sample in a study of blood T cell repertoires in COVID-19. Profiled with immunoSEQ multiplex PCR; TCRdb holds only in-frame clones, not every one. Among 30,000 to 35,000 clones listed, about 87% were seen once. Sequencing input: peripheral blood. The receptors originated from a man between 60 and 75 years old with active COVID-19. Each CDR3 is given with its conserved first and last residue. D genes are given only for firm matches. Some rows mark clone size as missing; the rest say once, few, many or name a class of expanded clone.

TRBJ2-5 TRBV12-3/TRBV12-4 NA NA CASSLRNVETQYF TGTGCCAGCAGCCTCAGGAATGTAGAGACCCAGTACTTC
TRBJ2-1 TRBV4-1 NA NA CASSQGASNNEQFF TGCGCCAGCAGCCAAGGGGCTAGCAACAATGAGCAGTTCTTC
TRBJ1-2 TRBV7-9 TRBD1 NA CASSLGQGHYGYTF TGTGCCAGCAGCTTAGGACAGGGACACTATGGCTACACCTTC
TRBJ1-1 TRBV19 NA NA CASKIGAGTEAFF TGTGCCAGTAAAATAGGGGCCGGGACTGAAGCTTTCTTT
TRBJ1-2 TRBV14 NA NA CASSWGLQWVDYGYTF TGTGCCAGCAGCTGGGGACTCCAATGGGTCGACTATGGCTACACCTTC
TRBJ2-5 TRBV13 TRBD2 NA CASSPPSGGRGETQYF TGTGCCAGCAGCCCCCCCTCGGGCGGGAGGGGGGAGACCCAGTACTTC
TRBJ1-4 TRBV5-1 TRBD1 NA CASSRGTGGRGANEKLFF TGCGCCAGCAGCCGGGGGACAGGGGGCAGGGGAGCTAATGAAAAACTGTTTTTT
TRBJ1-3 TRBV19 NA NA CASIRTGSSGNTIYF TGTGCCAGTATCCGAACAGGGAGCTCTGGAAACACCATATATTTT
TRBJ2-5 TRBV6-1 NA NA CASSEGWGEPMETQYF TGTGCCAGCAGTGAGGGGTGGGGGGAACCTATGGAGACCCAGTACTTC
TRBJ2-3 TRBV11-3 NA NA CASSFSPDTQYF TGTGCCAGCAGCTTTAGCCCAGATACGCAGTATTTT
TRBJ1-5 TRBV6-5 TRBD1 NA CASSKPGGYQPQHF TGTGCCAGCAGTAAGCCAGGGGGATATCAGCCCCAGCATTTT
TRBJ2-4 TRBV10-3 TRBD2 NA CAISREVKNIQYF TGTGCCATCAGTCGGGAGGTAAAAAACATTCAGTACTTC
TRBJ2-3 TRBV7-2 NA once CASSLVLGGNQPDTQYF TGTGCCAGCAGCTTAGTACTCGGCGGGAACCAACCAGATACGCAGTATTTT
TRBJ1-1 TRBV7-9 NA NA CASSLVAGTEAFF TGTGCCAGCAGCTTAGTTGCCGGGACTGAAGCTTTCTTT
TRBJ2-1 TRBV5-4 TRBD2 once CASSSGTSDEQFF TGTGCCAGCAGCTCCGGGACTAGCGATGAGCAGTTCTTC